The 23 T cell receptor beta chains reported below all come from one sample, sequenced in a study of blood T cell repertoires in COVID-19 (dated by TCRdb to about 2020). The library was produced with the immunoSEQ multiplex PCR assay. In its TCRdb copy, this immuneACCESS table keeps in-frame sequences only and misses some clones. Where compared with another copy, unresolved V genes explain less than half of these, and the others have no known cause. Counted in this sample were about 150,000 clones; approximately 89% of them appeared once. The ten largest clones add up to 1.5% to 2% of the sample. Sequencing was performed on peripheral blood. The receptor source for this set is a human donor in a cohort sampled during active COVID-19.

The chain uses TRBV14 and TRBJ1-4; 8 positions agree with TRBD1. The CDR3 consists of 14 residues. Trimming removed 6 bases from V and 8 bases from J; junction bases left unmatched: 8. Germline CDR1 SGHDN, CDR2 FVKESK. The CDR3 here is CASSRSGGSEKLFF. The CDR3 region has the DNA TGTGCCAGCAGTCGCTCAGGGGGCAGCGAAAAACTGTTTTTT. The whole variable domain, remainder taken from reference TRBV14 and TRBJ1-4, is EAGVTQFPSHSVIEKGQTVTLRCDPISGHDNLYWYRRVMGKEIKFLLHFVKESKQDESGMPNNRFLAERTGGTYSTLKVQPAELEDSGVYFCASSRSGGSEKLFFGSGTQLSVL.

This clone appeared once. The rearrangement links TRBV19 to TRBJ2-2; 8 bases map to TRBD2. This CDR3 spans 14 amino acids. The V and J ends lost 6 bases and 8 bases, in that order; junction bases with no gene match: 8. Germline V gene data show CDR1 as LNHDA and CDR2 as SQIVND (reference sequence). The CDR3 nucleotides read TGTGCCAGTAGCAGCGGGGGTACCATTGGGGAGCTGTTTTTT. Amino acids: CASSSGGTIGELFF.

This clone came up once. This chain connects TRBV18 to TRBJ2-6, with a possible D match to TRBD1 (6 bases). The ends were cut back, 2 bases at V and 2 bases at J, with 13 bases in the middle. The CDR3 is 17 residues long. Germline assignment: CDR1 KGHSH and CDR2 LQKENI. The CDR3 here is CASSPLGASTGANVLTF. CDR3 DNA sequence: TGTGCCAGCTCACCATTGGGGGCTTCCACTGGGGCCAACGTCCTGACTTTC.

The table lists this clone with a count of one. The genes are TRBV29-1 and TRBJ1-1, with 7 bases identical to TRBD1. The trim removed 7 bases at V and 6 bases at J, leaving 11 bases unmatched. The germline V gene has CDR1 SQVTM and CDR2 ANQGSEA. This CDR3 has 13 amino acids. CDR3 sequence (DNA): TGCAGCGCACACTCAGGGGGGTGGGCTGAAGCTTTCTTT. Its translation is CSAHSGGWAEAFF.

J is TRBJ2-2 and V is TRBV11-2, with a weak D call TRBD1 (6 bases). This CDR3 has 15 amino acids. In germline, CDR1 is SGHAT, CDR2 FQNNGV. Trimming removed 1 base at V and 2 bases at J, with 8 bases between. The CDR3 is CASSLGTANTGELFF. In DNA form, the CDR3 reads TGTGCCAGCAGCTTAGGGACAGCTAACACCGGGGAGCTGTTTTTT.

J is TRBJ2-5 and V is TRBV4-2, with D tentatively TRBD2 (6 bases). Trimming shortened V by 0 bases and J by 5 bases, and 10 bases separated the two germline ends. This CDR3 has 14 residues. CDR1 is LGHNA, CDR2 YNFKEQ, per germline. The CDR3 reads CASSQDLAGETQYF. CDR3 in DNA: TGTGCCAGCAGCCAAGATTTGGCGGGGGAGACCCAGTACTTC.

The V call is TRBV9, the J call TRBJ2-3; D is unclear. Trimming shortened V by 4 bases and J by 4 bases, and 7 bases separated the two germline ends. The germline CDR1 and CDR2 sequences are SGDLS and YYNGEE. CDR3 length: 12 residues. CDR3 sequence: CASSPRADTQYF. DNA of the CDR3: TGTGCCAGCAGCCCTCGCGCAGATACGCAGTATTTT.

The chain links TRBV9 to TRBJ1-2; no firm D call. Germline V gene lookup returns CDR1 SGDLS and CDR2 YYNGEE. V was trimmed by 0 bases and J by 6 bases, leaving 12 bases between them. This CDR3 has 14 amino acids. CDR3 protein: CASSVAYGVDGYTF. Written as DNA, the CDR3 is TGTGCCAGCAGCGTAGCTTACGGGGTCGATGGCTACACCTTC.

V gene TRBV5-4 combines with J gene TRBJ1-2, with TRBD1 matching over 10 bases. The germline V gene encodes CDR1 SGHNT and CDR2 YYREEE (reference sequence). Losses at the gene ends were 3 bases for V and 4 bases for J; bases not matched to a gene: 12. This CDR3 contains 17 residues. CDR3 nucleotides: TGTGCCAGCAGCTCGAACTTAGACAGGGGGCGCCTCTATGGCTACACCTTC. Translated, it gives CASSSNLDRGRLYGYTF.

This sequence joins TRBV7-9 and TRBJ2-5, with 7 bases aligning to TRBD1. This CDR3 comprises 14 residues. From germline, CDR1 is SEHNR and CDR2 FQNEAQ (reference sequence). J lost 3 bases, V lost 6 bases, and 7 bases had no gene match. The CDR3 loop is CASRSPGQKETQYF. Here the CDR3 DNA reads TGTGCCAGCAGGTCACCGGGACAGAAAGAGACCCAGTACTTC.

V is TRBV6-5 and J is TRBJ1-1, with D perhaps TRBD1 (5 bases). Germline assignment: CDR1 MNHEY and CDR2 SVGAGI. CDR3 length equals 11 residues. Trimming took 8 bases from V and 7 from J, leaving 11 bases between them. Written as DNA, the CDR3 is TGTGCCAGCGTTCAGGGCTATGAAGCTTTCTTT. Amino acids: CASVQGYEAFF.

The chain joins TRBV18 to TRBJ1-3; the D gene is possibly TRBD1 (5 bases). V shed 3 bases and J shed 0 bases, with 12 bases lying between them. Germline CDR1 is KGHSH and CDR2 is LQKENI. CDR3 length: 16 amino acids. CDR3 in amino acids: CASSPGGDYSGNTIYF. In nucleotides, the CDR3 is TGTGCCAGCTCACCGGGCGGGGACTACTCTGGAAACACCATATATTTT.

This clone has only one observation. The chain uses TRBV19 and TRBJ1-1; D is perhaps TRBD1 (6 bases). The CDR3 has 15 amino acids. In germline, CDR1 is LNHDA, CDR2 SQIVND (reference sequence). Trimming removed 7 bases from V and 0 bases from J, with 15 bases in between. The CDR3 loop reads CASTPGGGMNTEAFF. The CDR3 region has the DNA TGTGCCAGTACCCCGGGAGGGGGAATGAACACTGAAGCTTTCTTT.

V gene TRBV5-6 combines with J gene TRBJ1-1; perhaps TRBD1 as D (6 bases). CDR3 length: 14 amino acids. Per germline, CDR1 SGHDT and CDR2 YYEEEE. V gave up 4 bases and J gave up 1 base, with 11 bases separating them. As DNA, the CDR3 is TGTGCCAGCAGCCATGCACAGGGGAACACTGAAGCTTTCTTT. Its protein is CASSHAQGNTEAFF.

This clone was recorded only once. For the CDR3, the DNA is TGTGCCAGCAGCGATCAGAGGGTGGGCAACACCGGGGAGCTGTTTTTT. Translated: CASSDQRVGNTGELFF. The rearrangement links TRBV5-4 to TRBJ2-2; D perhaps matches TRBD2 (5 bases). This CDR3 comprises 16 residues. V shed 4 bases and J shed 2 bases, with 15 bases lying between them. Germline CDR1 reads SGHNT; CDR2 reads YYREEE (reference sequence).

The J gene is TRBJ2-5, the V gene TRBV24-1, with TRBD1 matching 7 bases. V gave up 4 bases and J gave up 4 bases; unmatched junction bases: 8. Germline-derived CDR1 and CDR2 are KGHDR and SFDVKD. The CDR3 loop spans 15 amino acids. The CDR3 spells CATSDRQGGLETQYF. In DNA form, the CDR3 reads TGTGCCACCAGTGACCGACAGGGTGGTTTAGAGACCCAGTACTTC.

The CDR3 reads CASSSSRDRAAKLFF. The CDR3 bases are TGTGCCAGCAGCTCATCCCGGGACAGGGCCGCAAAACTGTTTTTT. The chain joins TRBV6-5 to TRBJ1-4; 9 nucleotides match TRBD1. Losses at the gene ends were 6 bases for V and 10 bases for J; bases not matched to a gene: 12. The CDR3 covers 15 residues. The germline V gene has CDR1 MNHEY and CDR2 SVGAGI.

V gene TRBV19 combines with J gene TRBJ2-2, with D possibly being TRBD2 (6 bases). V was shortened by 4 bases and J by 0 bases, with 6 bases between the two germline ends. This CDR3 region has 14 residues. Germline-derived CDR1 and CDR2 are LNHDA and SQIVND (reference sequence). The CDR3 sequence: CASSSGANTGELFF. As DNA, the CDR3 is TGTGCCAGTAGTAGCGGGGCGAACACCGGGGAGCTGTTTTTT. The whole variable domain, filled in from reference TRBV19 and TRBJ2-2, reads DGGITQSPKYLFRKEGQNVTLSCEQNLNHDAMYWYRQDPGQGLRLIYYSQIVNDFQKGDIAEGYSVSREKKESFPLTVTSAQKNPTAFYLCASSSGANTGELFFGEGSRLTVL.

The gene calls are TRBV20-1 and TRBJ2-1; possible D gene TRBD1, 5 bases. Trimming took off 3 bases at V and 9 bases at J, with 15 bases between the two ends. This CDR3 contains 13 residues. Germline loops: CDR1 DFQATT, CDR2 SNEGSKA (reference sequence). The CDR3 nucleotides are TGCAGTGCTAGTACGCAGGGTGGTCTTGAGCAGTTCTTC. This encodes CSASTQGGLEQFF.

The rearrangement uses TRBV7-2 and TRBJ2-7; 12 bases match TRBD2. The CDR3 is 16 residues long. The germline gives CDR1 SGHTA, CDR2 FQGNSA. V was pared by 4 bases and J by 3 bases, with 7 bases of the junction left unmatched. The CDR3 loop is CASSSDWTSGVYEQYF. In DNA, the CDR3 is TGTGCCAGCAGCTCTGATTGGACTAGCGGGGTCTACGAGCAGTACTTC.

This rearrangement joins TRBV2 to TRBJ1-5; no definite D call. With 3 bases removed from V and 4 bases from J, the gap between germline ends came to 7 bases. The length of the CDR3 is 13 residues. CDR1 and CDR2 from the germline V gene are SNHLY and FYNNEI. CDR3 bases: TGTGCCAGCAGTGACACAGAAAATCAGCCCCAGCATTTT. Encoded protein: CASSDTENQPQHF.

This clone was counted once. V is TRBV11-2 and J is TRBJ2-7, with 7 positions matching TRBD2. The CDR3 contains 15 residues. Germline V gene sequence: CDR1 SGHAT, CDR2 FQNNGV. V lost 5 bases, J lost 6 bases, and 13 bases stayed unmatched. Written as DNA, the CDR3 is TGTGCCAGCAGCAACATTCCGGGACTACCTCCCGAGCAGTACTTC. Translated, it gives CASSNIPGLPPEQYF.

This rearrangement joins TRBV7-2 to TRBJ1-1; D gene ambiguous. The CDR3 has 14 amino acids. Germline-derived CDR1 and CDR2 are SGHTA and FQGNSA. V lost 6 bases and J 0 bases, leaving 11 bases between the germline ends. CDR3 loop: CASRKQRLNTEAFF. The CDR3 DNA sequence: TGTGCCAGCAGGAAACAGAGATTGAACACTGAAGCTTTCTTT.